The 10 T cell receptor beta chains given below trace back to one sample, sequenced in a study of blood T cell repertoires in COVID-19. TCRdb's copy holds only in-frame clones and misses some; the assay was immunoSEQ multiplex PCR. The sample holds roughly 180,000 clones, roughly four fifths seen once. The sequencing input was peripheral blood. The source is a woman in her forties with COVID-19, enrolled during active disease.

This clone was seen at least ten times. V usage is TRBV7-9 and J usage is TRBJ1-2, with 7 bases identical to TRBD1. CDR1 and CDR2 from the germline V gene are SEHNR and FQNEAQ (reference sequence). V was pared by 1 base and J by 4 bases, with 9 bases of the junction left unmatched. The CDR3 has 16 residues. CDR3 DNA sequence: TGTGCCAGCAGCTTAGATCCCCGGGGACAGCTCTATGGCTACACCTTC. Its translation is CASSLDPRGQLYGYTF.

This chain joins TRBV3-1 (or the pseudogene TRBV3-2) and TRBJ1-2, with TRBD1 matching over 7 bases. The CDR3 consists of 14 residues. V was clipped by 6 bases and J by 4 bases; unmatched bases: 8. Germline CDR1 and CDR2: LGHDT and YNNKEL (reference sequence). As DNA, the CDR3 is TGTGCCAGCAGATCTTCGACAGGGATCTATGGCTACACCTTC. Its translation: CASRSSTGIYGYTF.

The V gene is TRBV7-9, the J gene TRBJ2-7; weak D call: TRBD2 (5 bases). The CDR3 runs 15 residues. V lost 2 bases and J 7 bases, leaving 18 bases between the germline ends. CDR1 and CDR2 (germline): SEHNR, FQNEAQ (reference sequence). CDR3 amino acids: CASSLWDTPGEEQYV. CDR3 DNA: TGTGCCAGCAGCTTATGGGATACTCCTGGGGAGGAGCAGTACGTC.

The chain joins TRBV19 to TRBJ1-5; 8 bases line up with TRBD1. Germline V gene lookup returns CDR1 LNHDA and CDR2 SQIVND (reference sequence). The V segment lost 5 bases and the J segment 0 bases; nucleotides outside the gene matches: 6. This CDR3 spans 16 amino acids. CDR3 sequence: CASSLPQGASNQPQHF. In nucleotides, the CDR3 is TGTGCCAGTAGTCTCCCCCAGGGGGCTAGCAATCAGCCCCAGCATTTT. The variable domain in full, completed from reference TRBV19 and TRBJ1-5, reads DGGITQSPKYLFRKEGQNVTLSCEQNLNHDAMYWYRQDPGQGLRLIYYSQIVNDFQKGDIAEGYSVSREKKESFPLTVTSAQKNPTAFYLCASSLPQGASNQPQHFGDGTRLSIL.

V gene TRBV3-1 (or the pseudogene TRBV3-2) combines with J gene TRBJ2-3, with unresolved D. Trimming stripped 3 bases from V and 9 bases from J, with 7 bases between. CDR3 length: 11 amino acids. Germline V gene sequence: CDR1 LGHDT, CDR2 YNNKEL (reference sequence). The CDR3, as DNA: TGTGCCAGCAGCCACAGCGTCACGCAGTATTTT. It is translated as CASSHSVTQYF.

The chain combines TRBV27 with TRBJ2-7; 14 nucleotides agree with TRBD2. Germline trimming cut 5 bases from V and 5 bases from J; bases unmatched to any gene: 8. The CDR3 is 16 residues long. Germline CDR1 MNHEY, CDR2 SMNVEV (reference sequence). For the CDR3, the DNA is TGTGCCAGCAGTCCCTTGGGACTAGCGGGAGAAGACGAGCAGTACTTC. This translates into CASSPLGLAGEDEQYF.

This clone was seen a single time. The chain carries TRBV7-8 and TRBJ1-2; 8 nucleotides line up with TRBD1. The CDR3 spans 16 residues. After removal of 4 bases from V and 2 bases from J, the junction contained 9 bases not matched to a gene. Germline CDR1 reads SGHVS; CDR2 reads FQNEAQ. The CDR3 DNA reads TGTGCCAGCAGCTCCAGATTGGGACAGGCAAACTATGGCTACACCTTC. Translation: CASSSRLGQANYGYTF.

CDR3 in DNA: TGTGCCAGCAGCCAAGATTGGGTGGGACAGGGGACTGGGGCCAACGTCCTGACTTTC. Translation: CASSQDWVGQGTGANVLTF. The chain joins TRBV3-1 (or the pseudogene TRBV3-2) to TRBJ2-6; 10 bases map to TRBD1. The CDR3 is made up of 19 amino acids. CDR1 and CDR2 from the germline V gene are LGHDT and YNNKEL (reference sequence). J was trimmed by 2 bases and V by 0 bases; bases with no gene match: 7.

The genes are TRBV7-8 and TRBJ1-2; possibly TRBD1 for D (6 bases). Germline assignment: CDR1 SGHVS and CDR2 FQNEAQ. V gave up 1 base and J gave up 2 bases, with 8 bases separating them. The CDR3 runs 14 residues. The CDR3 DNA follows: TGTGCCAGCAGCTTAGGGGACAAAAACTATGGCTACACCTTC. It encodes CASSLGDKNYGYTF.

This rearrangement joins TRBV21-1 to TRBJ2-3; TRBD1 was called by the table and not checked on the DNA. TRBV21-1 is tagged as a pseudogene. This CDR3 has 12 residues. CDR3 sequence: CASSSGSATQYF. For the CDR3, the DNA is TGTGCCAGCAGCTCAGGGTCGGCTACGCAGTATTTT.